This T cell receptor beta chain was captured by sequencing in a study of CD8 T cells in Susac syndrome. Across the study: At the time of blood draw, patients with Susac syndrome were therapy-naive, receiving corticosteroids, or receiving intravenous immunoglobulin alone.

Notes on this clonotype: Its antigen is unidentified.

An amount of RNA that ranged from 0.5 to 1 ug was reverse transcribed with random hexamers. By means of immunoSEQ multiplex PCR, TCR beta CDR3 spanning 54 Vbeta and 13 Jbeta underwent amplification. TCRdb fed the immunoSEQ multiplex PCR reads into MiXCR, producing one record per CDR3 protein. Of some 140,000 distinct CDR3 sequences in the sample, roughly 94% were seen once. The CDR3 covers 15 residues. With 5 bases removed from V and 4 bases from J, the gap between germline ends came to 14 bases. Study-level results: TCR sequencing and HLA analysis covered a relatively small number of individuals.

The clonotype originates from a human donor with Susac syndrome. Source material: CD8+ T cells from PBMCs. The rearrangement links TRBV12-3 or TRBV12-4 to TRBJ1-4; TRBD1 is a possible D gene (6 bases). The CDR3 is CASSRSGTLNEKLFF. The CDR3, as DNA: TGTGCCAGCAGTAGATCCGGGACACTTAATGAAAAACTGTTTTTT.